These 29 T cell receptor beta chains were all obtained from the same sample, sequenced in a study of vaccination and CD4 T cells after COVID-19. Sequence data for DNA of cultured CD4+ T cells were generated by the Oncomine TCR Beta short-read assay. Each CDR3 protein gets one entry after TCRdb re-called the PCR reads with MiXCR. The table has around 15,000 distinct CDR3 sequences, just over 20% seen once. Their antigens are not known. Treatment in this sample: approximately 9-day PBMC culture with coronavirus spike peptide pools or control peptides (ViraFEST assay). The sample here was CD4+ T cells from blood, cultured in vitro, taken before SARS-CoV-2 vaccination. These receptors originate from a human donor who received a COVID-19 vaccine.

This clonotype was observed a handful of times. The CDR3 region is CASSQSAETQYF. CDR3 nucleotide sequence: TGTGCCAGCAGCCAAAGCGCAGAGACCCAGTACTTC. This chain links TRBV6-2 or TRBV6-3 with TRBJ2-5, with D unclear. The V and J ends lost 6 bases and 4 bases respectively, with 9 bases between them. The CDR3 has 12 amino acids. The germline gives CDR1 MNHEY, CDR2 SVGEGT.

This sequence joins TRBV6-5 and TRBJ1-3; no clear D gene. The germline CDR1 and CDR2 sequences are MNHEY and SVGAGI. The CDR3 runs 15 residues. V was cut by 4 bases and J by 3 bases, with 13 bases left in between. The CDR3 coding sequence is TGTGCCAGCAGTTTGGGTGGACGAGGTGGAAACACCATATATTTT. This sequence encodes CASSLGGRGGNTIYF.

The gene calls are TRBV7-3 and TRBJ2-1, with 7 nucleotides matching TRBD1. Looked up from germline, CDR1 is SGHTA and CDR2 is FQGTGA. With V trimmed by 2 bases and J by 4 bases, 5 bases remained unmatched. This CDR3 has 15 residues. The CDR3, as DNA: TGTGCCAGCAGCTTACGCCCGGGACAGTACAATGAGCAGTTCTTC. Amino acids: CASSLRPGQYNEQFF.

This clonotype was counted a few times. The J gene is TRBJ1-2, the V gene TRBV2, with D perhaps matching TRBD1 (6 bases). The CDR3 runs to 13 residues. V lost 5 bases and J 8 bases, leaving 15 bases between the germline ends. Germline CDR1 is SNHLY and CDR2 is FYNNEI. For the CDR3, the DNA is TGTGCCAGCAGTAGTGTGGCAGGGGTAGGCTACACCTTC. Its translation: CASSSVAGVGYTF.

This clonotype was found a few times. The J gene is TRBJ2-7, the V gene TRBV6-1; 9 bases are a match to TRBD1. The V gene's germline CDR1 is MNHNS and CDR2 SASEGT. V gave up 0 bases and J gave up 0 bases; unmatched junction bases: 6. CDR3 length: 17 residues. In DNA, the CDR3 is TGTGCCAGCAGTGAAGCGCGTCCGGGACAGGGCTCCTACGAGCAGTACTTC. Protein: CASSEARPGQGSYEQYF.

This clonotype was recorded a few times. V and J are TRBV30 and TRBJ2-1, with D maybe TRBD1 (6 bases). The V end was cut by 3 bases, the J end by 10 bases, with 16 bases between. This CDR3 is 13 amino acids long. Germline values: CDR1 GTSNPN, CDR2 SVGIG (reference sequence). As DNA, the CDR3 is TGTGCCTGGAGGGAAACAGGGACCAGCGAGCAGTTCTTC. Translated, it gives CAWRETGTSEQFF.

In its sample, this clonotype was seen a few times. This chain connects TRBV4-1 to TRBJ1-2; TRBD1 agrees at 8 bases. After removal of 5 bases from V and 5 bases from J, the junction contained 7 bases not matched to a gene. The CDR3 extends over 14 amino acids. Germline V gene sequence: CDR1 MGHRA, CDR2 YSYEKL. DNA for the CDR3: TGCGCCAGCAGCTCCAGACAGGGGACGTATGGCTACACCTTC. Translation gives CASSSRQGTYGYTF.

This clonotype ranks as medium-sized. The chain is built from TRBV6-1 and TRBJ1-2; no clear D gene. The V gene's germline CDR1 is MNHNS and CDR2 SASEGT. This CDR3 is built from 13 residues. Trimming left V 8 bases short and J 8 bases short, with 18 bases between. The chain's CDR3 is CASASKAGYGYTF. The CDR3 DNA follows: TGTGCCAGCGCGTCTAAGGCGGGATACGGCTACACCTTC.

This clonotype was observed a handful of times. CDR3 loop: CASSSKNGDGYTF. The CDR3 bases are TGTGCCAGCAGCTCTAAGAACGGGGATGGCTACACCTTC. J is TRBJ1-2 and V is TRBV5-4, with D uncertain. Trimming took off 3 bases at V and 6 bases at J, with 12 bases between the two ends. The CDR3 has 13 residues. Germline CDR1 is SGHNT and CDR2 is YYREEE (reference sequence).

This chain uses TRBV7-2 with TRBJ2-1; no clear D. This CDR3 contains 14 residues. V lost 4 bases, J lost 10 bases, and 17 bases lay in between. Germline V CDR1 and CDR2: SGHTA, FQGNSA. The CDR3 DNA is TGTGCCAGCAGCTGGCAGGAGTACTCGGTCGAGCAGTTCTTC. Protein product: CASSWQEYSVEQFF.

This chain links TRBV5-4 with TRBJ2-7, with TRBD2 matching 12 bases. After removal of 4 bases from V and 2 bases from J, the junction contained 7 bases not matched to a gene. The CDR3 has 16 residues. The V gene's germline CDR1 is SGHNT and CDR2 YYREEE (reference sequence). The CDR3: CASSLPTSGGTYEQYF. In nucleotides, the CDR3 is TGTGCCAGCAGCCTACCCACTAGCGGGGGGACCTACGAGCAGTACTTC.

This chain uses TRBV20-1 with TRBJ2-6; no firm D call. Trimming removed 2 bases at V and 2 bases at J, with 4 bases between. Germline V gene data show CDR1 as DFQATT and CDR2 as SNEGSKA (reference sequence). The CDR3 totals 13 residues. Here the CDR3 reads CSARNPGANVLTF. CDR3 nucleotides: TGCAGTGCTAGAAACCCTGGGGCCAACGTCCTGACTTTC.

About this clonotype: This probably arose from a read error, given a far larger clone one base away. The chain uses TRBV2 and TRBJ1-6, with TRBD1 matching 9 bases. The CDR3 sequence is 15 residues long. Germline V gene sequence: CDR1 SNHLY, CDR2 FYNNEI. Here the CDR3 reads CASSPGQGYNSPLLF. The DNA of the CDR3 is TGTGCCAGCAGCCCGGGACAGGGATATAATTCACCCCTCCTCTTT.

This clonotype is categorized as medium-sized. This chain joins TRBV7-2 and TRBJ2-7; D possibly matches TRBD1 or TRBD2 (5 bases each). CDR3 length: 18 amino acids. CDR1 SGHTA and CDR2 FQGNSA come from the germline V gene. Trimming removed 3 bases at V and 5 bases at J, with 26 bases between. The CDR3 DNA follows: TGTGCCAGCAGCTTCGCCGTTGCTGGGACGGCGGGCGGTCACGAGCAGTACTTC. The encoded protein is CASSFAVAGTAGGHEQYF.

This clonotype has only a few counts. The V call is TRBV24-1, the J call TRBJ2-7, with 9 bases fitting TRBD1. After removal of 2 bases from V and 2 bases from J, the junction contained 3 bases not matched to a gene. Germline V gene lookup returns CDR1 KGHDR and CDR2 SFDVKD. The CDR3 loop spans 15 amino acids. The chain's CDR3 is CATSDSGTGTYEQYF. The CDR3 DNA reads as TGTGCCACCAGTGATTCCGGGACAGGGACCTACGAGCAGTACTTC.

Only a few counts were recorded for this clonotype. The chain employs TRBV20-1 and TRBJ1-5; possible D gene TRBD1, 6 bases. Germline V gene sequence: CDR1 DFQATT, CDR2 SNEGSKA (reference sequence). The ends were cut back, 6 bases at V and 1 base at J, with 13 bases in the middle. This CDR3 contains 14 residues. Here the CDR3 DNA reads TGCAGTGCATGGCCGGGGGGCAGCAATCAGCCCCAGCATTTT. Its translation is CSAWPGGSNQPQHF.

The chain recombines TRBV29-1 with TRBJ2-1, with D unclear. The CDR3 length is 16 residues. Germline loops: CDR1 SQVTM, CDR2 ANQGSEA. V was cut by 3 bases and J by 4 bases, with 19 bases left in between. The CDR3 sequence is CSVERLSWVGYNEQFF. CDR3 DNA sequence: TGCAGCGTTGAGAGGCTGAGCTGGGTAGGTTACAATGAGCAGTTCTTC.

This clonotype was recorded only once. V usage is TRBV5-1 and J usage is TRBJ2-1, with 10 positions matching TRBD1. V shed 4 bases and J 9 bases; nucleotides not matched to a gene: 7. The CDR3 totals 14 residues. The germline gives CDR1 SGHRS, CDR2 YFSETQ. The CDR3 DNA reads TGCGCCAGCAGCCGGGACAGGGGACACAGTGAGCAGTTCTTC. It specifies CASSRDRGHSEQFF.

This clonotype was observed a few times. This chain uses TRBV27 with TRBJ2-7; the D gene is possibly TRBD2 (6 bases). The V gene's germline CDR1 is MNHEY and CDR2 SMNVEV (reference sequence). This CDR3 region has 16 residues. Trimming stripped 2 bases from V and 3 bases from J, with 17 bases between. CDR3 region: CASSLGPGGYGYEQYF. The CDR3 DNA reads as TGTGCCAGCAGTTTAGGGCCCGGGGGATATGGCTACGAGCAGTACTTC.

There are a few counts of this clonotype. This chain connects TRBV18 to TRBJ2-5; the match to TRBD2 covers 10 bases. V dropped 2 bases and J dropped 9; count of bases not matched to a gene: 12. CDR1 and CDR2 (germline): KGHSH, LQKENI. This CDR3 spans 16 amino acids. This chain's CDR3 is CASSPVRTSGNRAQYF. For the CDR3, the DNA is TGTGCCAGCTCACCAGTTCGGACTAGCGGCAACAGGGCCCAGTACTTC. Looking up the rest from reference TRBV18 and TRBJ2-5 gives the full variable domain: NAGVMQNPRHLVRRRGQEARLRCSPMKGHSHVYWYRQLPEEGLKFMVYLQKENIIDESGMPKERFSAEFPKEGPSILRIQQVVRGDSAAYFCASSPVRTSGNRAQYFGPGTRLLVL.

This clonotype was detected a few times. The CDR3 spells CASSSRDREETQYF. CDR3 in DNA: TGTGCCAGCAGCTCCCGGGACAGGGAAGAGACCCAGTACTTC. The genes are TRBV5-5 and TRBJ2-5, with 9 bases fitting TRBD1. J gave up 3 bases and V 3 bases, and 3 bases lay outside the gene matches. The V gene's germline CDR1 is SGHKS and CDR2 YYEKEE (reference sequence). This CDR3 spans 14 amino acids.

The CDR3 coding sequence is TGCGCCAGCAGTGAGTCGAATAGCGGGGGTTACGAGCAGTACTTC. It is translated as CASSESNSGGYEQYF. This chain links TRBV10-1 with TRBJ2-7; 9 bases are a match to TRBD2. Per the germline V gene, CDR1 is WNHNN and CDR2 is SYGVQD (reference sequence). The CDR3 has 15 residues. Losses at the gene ends were 0 bases for V and 4 bases for J; bases not matched to a gene: 4.

DNA for the CDR3: TGTGCCTGGAGTAAGGGTGGGACTGAAGCTTTCTTT. Protein product: CAWSKGGTEAFF. The V gene is TRBV30, the J gene TRBJ1-1; D gene unclear. The CDR3 covers 12 residues. Trimming shortened V by 2 bases and J by 5 bases, and 9 bases separated the two germline ends. The germline CDR1 and CDR2 sequences are GTSNPN and SVGIG (reference sequence).

The chain links TRBV5-4 to TRBJ1-1; D not resolved. Trimming stripped 0 bases from V and 2 bases from J, with 11 bases between. CDR1 is SGHNT, CDR2 YYREEE, per germline (reference sequence). This CDR3 contains 15 residues. CDR3 sequence: CASSLALGSNTEAFF. CDR3 in DNA: TGTGCCAGCAGCTTGGCCCTAGGCAGTAACACTGAAGCTTTCTTT.

In this sample, this clonotype turned up a few times. The rearrangement links TRBV11-3 to TRBJ2-1; 8 bases fit TRBD2. Losses at the gene ends were 6 bases for V and 6 bases for J; bases not matched to a gene: 4. CDR3 length: 13 amino acids. CDR1 and CDR2 (germline): SGHNT, YENEEA. The CDR3 DNA follows: TGTGCCAGCAGTCGGACTAGCTCCAATGAGCAGTTCTTC. Protein product: CASSRTSSNEQFF.

The chain combines TRBV5-4 with TRBJ2-2; the D gene is possibly TRBD1 (6 bases). The CDR3 contains 15 residues. Trimming pared 0 bases from V and 6 bases from J, leaving 12 bases between. Germline loops: CDR1 SGHNT, CDR2 YYREEE (reference sequence). CDR3 in amino acids: CASSLGHRVAGELFF. The CDR3 DNA is TGTGCCAGCAGCTTGGGGCACAGGGTGGCCGGGGAGCTGTTTTTT.

The chain combines TRBV7-2 with TRBJ2-7; D assignment may be TRBD1 or TRBD2 (5 bases each). This CDR3 has 14 amino acids. V was shortened by 5 bases and J by 3 bases, with 14 bases between the two germline ends. CDR1 is SGHTA, CDR2 FQGNSA, per germline. CDR3 loop: CASSDGTRIYEQYF. The CDR3 nucleotides are TGTGCCAGCAGCGACGGGACCAGGATCTACGAGCAGTACTTC.

This sequence joins TRBV19 and TRBJ2-1; maybe TRBD1 (6 bases). The germline CDR1 and CDR2 sequences are LNHDA and SQIVND (reference sequence). Between the trimmed V and J ends, which lost 5 bases and 10 bases, there was a span of 15 bases. The CDR3 runs to 13 residues. CDR3 coding DNA: TGTGCCAGTAGTGAGCCAGGGGTAGGGGAGCAGTTCTTC. It codes for CASSEPGVGEQFF.

This clonotype was seen a few times. This rearrangement joins TRBV7-8 to TRBJ1-5; D gene uncertain. Per the germline V gene, CDR1 is SGHVS and CDR2 is FQNEAQ. The CDR3 totals 17 residues. V lost 5 bases and J lost 0, with 17 bases in between. The CDR3 spells CASSPRPTRYSNQPQHF. The CDR3 DNA reads as TGTGCCAGCAGCCCGAGACCCACACGGTATAGCAATCAGCCCCAGCATTTT.